The rows below give T cell receptor beta chains drawn from one sample of a study of neurological immune-mediated disorders. TCRdb redid the calling of the 5' RACE reads with MiXCR, one entry per CDR3 protein. This sample has tens of thousands of distinct CDR3 sequences, with under 7.5% found just once. The sequencing input was PBMCs. These receptors all stem from a middle-aged woman in good health. Both conserved end residues are part of each CDR3. The D gene is left open where the match is weak. Rows may omit the clone size; those that give it use once, few, many or a size class.

J: TRBJ2-3
D: .
V: TRBV12-3/TRBV12-4
length: 16
size: many
CDR3: CASSPRRGLNTDTQYF
DNA: TGTGCCAGCAGTCCGCGGCGAGGGTTAAACACAGATACGCAGTATTTT

J: TRBJ1-1
D: .
V: TRBV2
length: 14
size: many
CDR3: CASSKRYPNTEAFF
DNA: TGTGCCAGCAGCAAGAGGTATCCGAACACTGAAGCTTTCTTT

J: TRBJ2-1
D: .
V: TRBV29-1
length: 15
size: many
CDR3: CSAPTGEGSYNEQFF
DNA: TGCAGCGCCCCGACAGGGGAGGGCTCCTACAATGAGCAGTTCTTC

J: TRBJ2-5
D: .
V: TRBV12-3/TRBV12-4
length: 15
size: many
CDR3: CASSSQERWQETQYF
DNA: TGTGCCAGCAGTTCCCAAGAAAGATGGCAAGAGACCCAGTACTTC

J: TRBJ1-5
D: .
V: TRBV27
length: 15
size: many
CDR3: CASSPWGGSDQPQHF
DNA: TGTGCCAGCAGCCCTTGGGGGGGCTCCGATCAGCCCCAGCATTTT

J: TRBJ1-4
D: TRBD1
V: TRBV11-2
length: 15
size: many
CDR3: CASSLTGTGVEKLFF
DNA: TGTGCCAGCAGCTTAACCGGGACAGGGGTCGAAAAACTGTTTTTT

J: TRBJ1-2
D: .
V: TRBV10-3
length: 12
size: .
CDR3: CAIMGGGYGYTF
DNA: TGTGCCATCATGGGGGGGGGCTATGGCTACACCTTC

J: TRBJ2-2
D: .
V: TRBV12-3/TRBV12-4
length: 15
size: many
CDR3: CASSLVTLNTGELFF
DNA: TGTGCCAGCAGTTTAGTCACACTAAACACCGGGGAGCTGTTTTTT

J: TRBJ2-5
D: .
V: TRBV5-1
length: 11
size: many
CDR3: CASSIDQTQYF
DNA: TGCGCCAGCAGCATAGATCAGACCCAGTACTTC

J: TRBJ2-7
D: .
V: TRBV5-5
length: 16
size: many
CDR3: CASSLAGASLSYEQYF
DNA: TGTGCCAGCAGCTTGGCCGGGGCATCCCTCTCCTACGAGCAGTACTTC

J: TRBJ1-2
D: .
V: TRBV9
length: 14
size: many
CDR3: CASSPYDSNYGYTF
DNA: TGTGCCAGCAGCCCCTATGACAGTAACTATGGCTACACCTTC

J: TRBJ1-3
D: .
V: TRBV28
length: 17
size: many
CDR3: CASSFPQGPLSGNTIYF
DNA: TGTGCCAGCAGTTTCCCCCAGGGGCCCCTCTCTGGAAACACCATATATTTT

J: TRBJ2-6
D: TRBD1
V: TRBV3-1
length: 12
size: many
CDR3: CASSYRDRYLTF
DNA: TGTGCCAGCAGCTACCGGGACAGGTACCTGACTTTC

J: TRBJ2-7
D: TRBD2
V: TRBV11-1
length: 15
size: many
CDR3: CASSFWREGLGEQYF
DNA: TGTGCCAGCAGCTTTTGGCGGGAGGGCCTCGGGGAGCAGTACTTC